This TCR beta chain stems from a study of CD8 T cells in ankylosing spondylitis. Study results and caveats: The study identified a TCR beta motif of several highly homologous variants that appeared characteristic of ankylosing spondylitis blood.

This clonotype showed up many times. Antigen specificity is unknown. TCRdb processed the 5' RACE reads anew with MiXCR; each CDR3 protein has one entry. This sample has fewer than 250,000 distinct CDR3 sequences, with roughly 24% found just once. With 0 bases removed from V and 11 bases from J, the gap between germline ends came to 13 bases. Germline assignment: CDR1 ENHRY and CDR2 SYGVKD. The CDR3 runs to 13 residues. J is TRBJ1-1 and V is TRBV10-3; no definite D call. This clonotype was sampled from a male donor with ankylosing spondylitis or in good health (not recorded which). The sequenced sample was blood, either unsorted or a sorted T cell fraction (not recorded which). The CDR3 DNA follows: TGTGCCATCAGTGAGTCCGACGAACTATGGGCTTTCTTT. Encoded protein: CAISESDELWAFF.